This TCR beta chain was retrieved from a study of T cell changes during pregnancy in multiple sclerosis. Clones were sequenced by immunoSEQ multiplex PCR, and TCRdb holds only the in-frame ones, with some missing. In the table there are tens of thousands of clones, 85% to 95% of which are singletons. Germline V CDR1 and CDR2: MDHEN, SYDVKM. The CDR3 extends over 16 amino acids. Trimming stripped 5 bases from V and 6 bases from J, with 20 bases between. The sequences come from CD8+ T cells from peripheral blood mononuclear cells, collected in the third trimester of pregnancy. The V gene is TRBV28, the J gene TRBJ1-5; a weak D match, TRBD1 (6 bases). The TCR originated in a female donor with multiple sclerosis, enrolled in a pregnancy study. The CDR3 nucleotides are TGTGCCAGCAGTCCCACCACCAGGGGCGGTAGTCAGCCCCAGCATTTT. Encoded protein: CASSPTTRGGSQPQHF.